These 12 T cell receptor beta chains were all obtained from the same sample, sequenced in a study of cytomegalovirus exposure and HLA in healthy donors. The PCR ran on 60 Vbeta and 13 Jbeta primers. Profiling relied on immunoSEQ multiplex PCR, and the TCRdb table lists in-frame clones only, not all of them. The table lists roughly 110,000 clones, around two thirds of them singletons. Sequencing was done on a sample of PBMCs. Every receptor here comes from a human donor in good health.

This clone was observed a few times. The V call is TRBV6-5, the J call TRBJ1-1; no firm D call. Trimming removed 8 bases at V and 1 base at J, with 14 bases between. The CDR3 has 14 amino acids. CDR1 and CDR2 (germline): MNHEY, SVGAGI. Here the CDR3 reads CASRLATGNTEAFF. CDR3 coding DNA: TGTGCCAGCCGCCTGGCCACGGGGAACACTGAAGCTTTCTTT.

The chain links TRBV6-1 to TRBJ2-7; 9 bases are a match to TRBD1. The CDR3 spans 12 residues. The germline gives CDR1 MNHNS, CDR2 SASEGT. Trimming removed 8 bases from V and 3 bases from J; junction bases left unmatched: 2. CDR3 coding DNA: TGTGCCAGCCGGACAGGGGTCTACGAGCAGTACTTC. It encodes CASRTGVYEQYF.

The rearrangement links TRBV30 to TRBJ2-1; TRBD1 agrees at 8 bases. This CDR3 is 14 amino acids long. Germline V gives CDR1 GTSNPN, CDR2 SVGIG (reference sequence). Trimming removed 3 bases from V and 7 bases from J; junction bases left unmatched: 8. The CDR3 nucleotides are TGTGCCTGGAGCAACAGGGGGGTGGTGAATGAGCAGTTCTTC. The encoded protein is CAWSNRGVVNEQFF.

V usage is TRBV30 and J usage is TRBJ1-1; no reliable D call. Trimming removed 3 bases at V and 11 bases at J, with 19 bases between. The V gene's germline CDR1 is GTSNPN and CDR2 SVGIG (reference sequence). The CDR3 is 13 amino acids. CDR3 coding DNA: TGTGCCTGGAGGTTCCCCGGAACCAGAGGGGCTTTCTTT. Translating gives CAWRFPGTRGAFF. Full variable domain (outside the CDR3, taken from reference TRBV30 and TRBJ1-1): SQTIHQWPATLVQPVGSPLSLECTVEGTSNPNLYWYRQAAGRGLQLLFYSVGIGQISSEVPQNLSASRPQDRQFILSSKKLLLSDSGFYLCAWRFPGTRGAFFGQGTRLTVV.

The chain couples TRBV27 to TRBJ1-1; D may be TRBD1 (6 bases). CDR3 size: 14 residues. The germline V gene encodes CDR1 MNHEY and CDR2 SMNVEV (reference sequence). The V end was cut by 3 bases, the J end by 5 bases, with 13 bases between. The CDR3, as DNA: TGTGCCAGCAGTTTTGCCAGGGGTCAAACTGAAGCTTTCTTT. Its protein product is CASSFARGQTEAFF.

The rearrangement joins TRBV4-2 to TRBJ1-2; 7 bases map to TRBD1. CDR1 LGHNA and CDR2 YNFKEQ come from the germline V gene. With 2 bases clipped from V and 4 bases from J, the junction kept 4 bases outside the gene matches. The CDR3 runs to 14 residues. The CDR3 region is CASSQRQGSYGYTF. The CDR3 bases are TGTGCCAGCAGCCAAAGACAGGGCTCCTATGGCTACACCTTC.

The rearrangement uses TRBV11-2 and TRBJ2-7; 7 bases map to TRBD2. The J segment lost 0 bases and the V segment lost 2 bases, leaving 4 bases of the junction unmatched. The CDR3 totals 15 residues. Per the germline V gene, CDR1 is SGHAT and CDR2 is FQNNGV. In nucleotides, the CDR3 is TGTGCCAGCAGCTTACCCACTAGCGCCTCCTACGAGCAGTACTTC. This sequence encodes CASSLPTSASYEQYF. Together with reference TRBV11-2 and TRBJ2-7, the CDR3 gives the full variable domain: EAGVAQSPRYKIIEKRQSVAFWCNPISGHATLYWYQQILGQGPKLLIQFQNNGVVDDSQLPKDRFSAERLKGVDSTLKIQPAKLEDSAVYLCASSLPTSASYEQYFGPGTRLTVT.

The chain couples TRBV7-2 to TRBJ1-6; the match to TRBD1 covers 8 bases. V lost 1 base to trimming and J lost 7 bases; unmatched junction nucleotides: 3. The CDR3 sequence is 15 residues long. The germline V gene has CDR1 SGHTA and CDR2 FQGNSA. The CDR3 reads CASSLDRGWNSPLHF. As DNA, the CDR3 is TGTGCCAGCAGCTTAGACAGGGGGTGGAATTCACCCCTCCACTTT. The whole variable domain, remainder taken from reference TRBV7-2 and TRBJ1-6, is GAGVSQSPSNKVTEKGKDVELRCDPISGHTALYWYRQSLGQGLEFLIYFQGNSAPDKSGLPSDRFSAERTGGSVSTLTIQRTQQEDSAVYLCASSLDRGWNSPLHFGNGTRLTVT.

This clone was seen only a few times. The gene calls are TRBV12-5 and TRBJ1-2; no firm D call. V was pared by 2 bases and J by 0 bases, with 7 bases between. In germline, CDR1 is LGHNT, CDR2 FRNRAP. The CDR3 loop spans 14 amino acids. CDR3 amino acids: CASGLFGTNYGYTF. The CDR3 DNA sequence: TGTGCTAGTGGTTTGTTTGGCACTAACTATGGCTACACCTTC.

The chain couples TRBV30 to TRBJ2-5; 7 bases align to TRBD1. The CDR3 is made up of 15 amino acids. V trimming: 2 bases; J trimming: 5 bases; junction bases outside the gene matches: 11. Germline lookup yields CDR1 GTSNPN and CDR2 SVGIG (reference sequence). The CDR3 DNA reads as TGTGCCTGGAGTTCACCGACAGGGAGAGGGGAGACCCAGTACTTC. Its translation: CAWSSPTGRGETQYF.

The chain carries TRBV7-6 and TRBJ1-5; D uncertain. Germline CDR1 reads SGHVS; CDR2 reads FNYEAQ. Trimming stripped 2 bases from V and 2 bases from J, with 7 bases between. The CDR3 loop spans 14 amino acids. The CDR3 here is CASSLSVGNQPQHF. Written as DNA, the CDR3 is TGTGCCAGCAGCTTATCGGTAGGCAATCAGCCCCAGCATTTT. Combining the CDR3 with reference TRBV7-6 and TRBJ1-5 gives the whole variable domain GAGVSQSPRYKVTKRGQDVALRCDPISGHVSLYWYRQALGQGPEFLTYFNYEAQQDKSGLPNDRFSAERPEGSISTLTIQRTEQRDSAMYRCASSLSVGNQPQHFGDGTRLSIL.

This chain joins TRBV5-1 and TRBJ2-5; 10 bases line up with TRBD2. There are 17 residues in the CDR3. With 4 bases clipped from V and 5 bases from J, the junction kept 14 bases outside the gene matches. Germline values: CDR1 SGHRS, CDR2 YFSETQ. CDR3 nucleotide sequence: TGCGCCAGCAGCCCTAGGCCTAGCGGGGGCCAGGGGGAGACCCAGTACTTC. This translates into CASSPRPSGGQGETQYF.